The following is a TCR beta chain sequence with its context. Its antigen is not identified. The sample comes from a study of beta chain features in type 1 diabetes. Study-level results: The study found fewer insertions and more deletions at VDJ junctions in type 1 diabetes patients. TCRB CDR3s were moderately but significantly shorter in Type 1 diabetes patients in all four CD4+ subsets.

Investigators reverse transcribed all isolated RNA, so they sequenced expressed TCRB transcripts. TCRdb keeps only in-frame clones here, not all; method: immunoSEQ multiplex PCR. The sample lists 120,000 to 150,000 clones, 40% to 55% occurring once. V lost 3 bases and J lost 1; bases outside the gene matches: 6. Germline V gene sequence: CDR1 SGHVS, CDR2 FQNEAQ. This CDR3 contains 16 residues. CD45RO/CCR7/CD25/CD127/CD95/CD27 sorting isolated CD4+ naive, central memory, regulatory and stem cell-like memory cells. The sequence derives from a young man in good health. The specimen sequenced was Tregs from blood. The chain joins TRBV7-8 to TRBJ1-2, with 9 bases matching TRBD1. CDR3 sequence: CASSLDRGQLNYGYTF. The CDR3 coding sequence is TGTGCCAGCAGCTTGGACAGGGGACAACTTAACTATGGCTACACCTTC.